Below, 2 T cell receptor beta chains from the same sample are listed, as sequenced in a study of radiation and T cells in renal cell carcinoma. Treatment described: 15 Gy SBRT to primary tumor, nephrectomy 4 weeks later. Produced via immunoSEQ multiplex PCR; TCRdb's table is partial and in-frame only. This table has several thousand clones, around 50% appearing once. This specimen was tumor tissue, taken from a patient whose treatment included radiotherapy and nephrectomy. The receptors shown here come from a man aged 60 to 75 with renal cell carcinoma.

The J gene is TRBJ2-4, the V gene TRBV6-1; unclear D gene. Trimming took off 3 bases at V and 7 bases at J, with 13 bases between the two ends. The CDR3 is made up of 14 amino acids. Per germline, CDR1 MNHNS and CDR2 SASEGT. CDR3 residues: CASSEAEKGNIQYF. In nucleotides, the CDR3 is TGTGCCAGCAGTGAGGCGGAGAAAGGGAACATTCAGTACTTC.

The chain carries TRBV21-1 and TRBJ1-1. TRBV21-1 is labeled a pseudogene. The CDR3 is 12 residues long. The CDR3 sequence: CARPRGNTEAFF. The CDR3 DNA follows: TGTGCCCGCCCCCGGGGGAACACTGAAGCTTTCTTT.